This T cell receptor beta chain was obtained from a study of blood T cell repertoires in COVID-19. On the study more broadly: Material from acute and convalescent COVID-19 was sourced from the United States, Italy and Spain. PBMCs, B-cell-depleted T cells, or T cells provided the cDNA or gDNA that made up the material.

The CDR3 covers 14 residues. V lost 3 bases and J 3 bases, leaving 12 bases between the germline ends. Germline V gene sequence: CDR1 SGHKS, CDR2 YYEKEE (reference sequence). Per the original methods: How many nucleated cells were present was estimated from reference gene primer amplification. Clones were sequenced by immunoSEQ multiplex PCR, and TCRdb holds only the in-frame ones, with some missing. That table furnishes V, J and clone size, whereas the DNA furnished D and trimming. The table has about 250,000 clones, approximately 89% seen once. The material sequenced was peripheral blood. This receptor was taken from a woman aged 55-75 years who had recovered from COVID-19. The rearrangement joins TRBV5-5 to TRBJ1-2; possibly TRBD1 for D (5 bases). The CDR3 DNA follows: TGTGCCAGCAGCTGGGGGAGGGGTTACTATGGCTACACCTTC. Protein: CASSWGRGYYGYTF.